The 12 T cell receptor beta chains listed next were all sequenced from one sample in a study of read filtering for tumor transcriptome and immune sequencing. The library was built from 400 ng RNA with molecular barcoded adaptors for alpha/delta and beta/gamma chains. TCRdb re-analysed the reads in MiXCR, keeping a single row per CDR3 protein. The sample has around 140,000 distinct CDR3 sequences; over 10% are singletons. Material: a population of CD138-negative cells sorted from bone marrow. These receptors all come from a donor at least 40 years old with multiple myeloma.

For this clonotype: Possible read error: a much larger clone is one base away. The CDR3 does not close with the conserved phenylalanine or tryptophan, likely indicating a read error. The rearrangement joins TRBV4-1 to TRBJ1-2; no firm D call. CDR1 is MGHRA, CDR2 YSYEKL, per germline. The CDR3 extends over 17 amino acids. V was shortened by 3 bases and J by 1 base, with 18 bases between the two germline ends. CDR3 bases: TGCGCCAGCAGCCAGGACCGGGAGTCCATTGGTAACTATGGCTACACCCTC. The encoded protein is CASSQDRESIGNYGYTL.

At least ten counts were recorded for this clonotype. The chain is built from TRBV29-1 and TRBJ2-7; TRBD2 matches at 13 bases. Trimming removed 6 bases from V and 2 bases from J; junction bases left unmatched: 1. The V gene's germline CDR1 is SQVTM and CDR2 ANQGSEA. CDR3 length: 13 residues. CDR3 sequence: CSVGLAGAYEQYF. CDR3 nucleotides: TGCAGCGTCGGACTAGCGGGAGCCTACGAGCAGTACTTC.

A note on this clonotype: A read error is possible here, since a much larger clone lies one base away. The chain links TRBV4-3 to TRBJ2-7; D remains ambiguous. V was trimmed by 5 bases and J by 3 bases, leaving 20 bases between them. The CDR3 totals 16 residues. CDR1 is LGHNA, CDR2 YSLEER, per germline. CDR3 residues: CASSSRRSAKGYEQYF. Written as DNA, the CDR3 is TGCGCCAGCAGCTCCCGGCGGTCGGCGAAGGGCTACGAGCAGTACTTC.

This clonotype was seen ten or more times. This chain links TRBV19 with TRBJ2-7, with D perhaps matching TRBD1 (6 bases). The ends were cut back, 6 bases at V and 3 bases at J, with 6 bases in the middle. Germline loops: CDR1 LNHDA, CDR2 SQIVND (reference sequence). The CDR3 covers 11 residues. The CDR3 coding sequence is TGTGCCAGTAGACAGGGCTACGAGCAGTACTTC. Translating it yields CASRQGYEQYF. The variable domain in full, completed from reference TRBV19 and TRBJ2-7, reads DGGITQSPKYLFRKEGQNVTLSCEQNLNHDAMYWYRQDPGQGLRLIYYSQIVNDFQKGDIAEGYSVSREKKESFPLTVTSAQKNPTAFYLCASRQGYEQYFGPGTRLTVT.

This clonotype has a count of ten or more. V gene TRBV20-1 combines with J gene TRBJ2-3, with D hard to call. The CDR3 consists of 13 residues. The germline CDR1 and CDR2 sequences are DFQATT and SNEGSKA (reference sequence). V was clipped by 6 bases and J by 2 bases, with 12 bases between them. CDR3 DNA sequence: TGCAGTGCCCCGTCGGAAAACACAGATACGCAGTATTTT. This translates into CSAPSENTDTQYF.

This clonotype was recorded many times. The V and J genes are TRBV29-1 and TRBJ2-3; D gene unclear. Germline lookup yields CDR1 SQVTM and CDR2 ANQGSEA. The CDR3 totals 13 residues. The germline V and J ends were trimmed by 5 bases and 0 bases, with 9 bases remaining between them. In DNA form, the CDR3 reads TGCAGCGTTCTAGTCAGGAGCACAGATACGCAGTATTTT. Protein sequence: CSVLVRSTDTQYF.

This clonotype was detected ten times or more. The V and J genes are TRBV24-1 and TRBJ2-2; perhaps TRBD1 as D (5 bases). This CDR3 comprises 16 residues. Germline V gene data show CDR1 as KGHDR and CDR2 as SFDVKD. V was trimmed by 1 base and J by 0 bases, leaving 8 bases between them. This chain's CDR3 is CATSDFPGTNTGELFF. The CDR3 DNA reads as TGTGCCACCAGTGATTTCCCAGGGACGAACACCGGGGAGCTGTTTTTT.

This clonotype was picked up many times. The genes are TRBV6-6 and TRBJ2-1, with D perhaps matching TRBD2 (6 bases). V gave up 6 bases and J gave up 2 bases, with 11 bases separating them. CDR1 and CDR2 (germline): MNHNY, SVGAGI (reference sequence). The CDR3 loop spans 14 amino acids. CDR3 sequence: CASRSSVTYNEQFF. CDR3 nucleotide sequence: TGTGCCAGCAGGTCTAGCGTCACCTACAATGAGCAGTTCTTC.

The sample holds many counts of this clonotype. The CDR3 region has the DNA TGCGCCAGCAGCTTGGAGGGGACAGCTAACACTGAAGCTTTCTTT. This sequence encodes CASSLEGTANTEAFF. The chain recombines TRBV5-1 with TRBJ1-1, with 7 bases fitting TRBD1. The CDR3 length is 15 residues. With V trimmed by 0 bases and J by 2 bases, 4 bases remained unmatched. Looked up from germline, CDR1 is SGHRS and CDR2 is YFSETQ.

The chain is built from TRBV6-1 and TRBJ2-1; tentatively, D is TRBD2 (5 bases). Germline-derived CDR1 and CDR2 are MNHNS and SASEGT. Trimming left V 7 bases short and J 2 bases short, with 15 bases between. This CDR3 region has 15 residues. CDR3 residues: CASTLTRSPYNEQFF. Here the CDR3 DNA reads TGTGCCAGCACCCTAACTAGATCTCCCTACAATGAGCAGTTCTTC.

The chain combines TRBV6-2 or TRBV6-3 with TRBJ2-6, with D unresolved. V was shortened by 2 bases and J by 0 bases, with 17 bases between the two germline ends. CDR3 length: 19 residues. Germline values: CDR1 MNHEY, CDR2 SVGEGT. CDR3 sequence: CASSYVNSVLPSGANVLTF. For the CDR3, the DNA is TGTGCCAGCAGTTACGTCAACTCCGTGTTACCCTCTGGGGCCAACGTCCTGACTTTC.

On this clonotype itself: Given a much more abundant clone one base away, this may be a read error. The chain has TRBV6-2 or TRBV6-3 and TRBJ2-2; D is possibly TRBD2 (6 bases). Germline-derived CDR1 and CDR2 are MNHEY and SVGEGT. The CDR3 has 12 amino acids. The CDR3 nucleotides read TGTGCCAGCCGGGAAGTCGGCGGGGAGCTGCTTTTT. Protein sequence: CASREVGGELLF.